This T cell receptor (beta chain) was sequenced during a study of naive and memory T cell subsets. CMV status came from CD4+ T cell IFNgamma after overnight CMV lysate stimulation of fresh PBMCs. Cells stained for CD3, CD4, CD8, CD45RA and CD27 were sorted into four subsets. Notes on the study in general: Over 85% of naive TCR sequences appeared only once, unlike memory subsets. A few larger clonotypes appeared in naive repertoires, especially CD8, possibly memory cells re-expressing CD45RA.

This clonotype was observed a few times. Antigen unknown. Germline V gene sequence: CDR1 SQVTM, CDR2 ANQGSEA. The CDR3 is 11 amino acids. V lost 7 bases to trimming and J lost 10 bases; unmatched junction nucleotides: 8. Both TRBC1 and TRBC2 were covered by a beta constant-region primer of two equimolar oligonucleotides. The ligated cDNA underwent four PCR rounds using SP2 and nested alpha and beta constant-region primers. A 12-nucleotide UMI and the SP2 primer were added to the cDNA 3' end by oligonucleotide ligation. TCRdb analysed the UMI-ligation and nested PCR reads with MiXCR anew, one entry per CDR3 protein. Among around 160,000 distinct CDR3 sequences listed, roughly 23% were seen once.

The sample consisted of naive CD4+ T cells from blood. The receptor was isolated from a human donor in good health. The genes are TRBV29-1 and TRBJ1-1; 8 nucleotides align to TRBD1. The CDR3 nucleotides read TGCAGCGCCCGGGGGACAGGCCTAGCTTTCTTT. Translated, it gives CSARGTGLAFF.